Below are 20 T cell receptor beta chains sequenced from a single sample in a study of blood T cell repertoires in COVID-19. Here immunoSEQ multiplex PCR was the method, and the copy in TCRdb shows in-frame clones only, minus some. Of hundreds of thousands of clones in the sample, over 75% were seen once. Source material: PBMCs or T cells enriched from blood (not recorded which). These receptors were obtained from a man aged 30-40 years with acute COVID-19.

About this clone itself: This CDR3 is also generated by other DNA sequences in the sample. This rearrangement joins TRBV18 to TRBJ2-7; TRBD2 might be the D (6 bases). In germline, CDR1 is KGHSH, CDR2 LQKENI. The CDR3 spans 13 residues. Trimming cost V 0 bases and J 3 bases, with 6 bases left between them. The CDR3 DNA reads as TGTGCCAGCTCACCACCGGGGGGCTACGAGCAGTACTTC. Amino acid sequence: CASSPPGGYEQYF.

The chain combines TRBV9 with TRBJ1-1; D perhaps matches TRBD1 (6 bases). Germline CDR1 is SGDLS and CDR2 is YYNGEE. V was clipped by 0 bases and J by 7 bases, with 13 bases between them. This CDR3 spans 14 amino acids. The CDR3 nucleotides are TGTGCCAGCAGCGTAGCTACAGGGAGGGGTGAAGCTTTCTTT. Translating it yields CASSVATGRGEAFF.

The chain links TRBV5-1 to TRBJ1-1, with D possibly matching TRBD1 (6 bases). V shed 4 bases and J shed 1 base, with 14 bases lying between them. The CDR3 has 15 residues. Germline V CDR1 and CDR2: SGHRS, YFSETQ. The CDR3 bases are TGCGCCAGCAGCCCGGGGGGGGCGGCGAACACTGAAGCTTTCTTT. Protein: CASSPGGAANTEAFF.

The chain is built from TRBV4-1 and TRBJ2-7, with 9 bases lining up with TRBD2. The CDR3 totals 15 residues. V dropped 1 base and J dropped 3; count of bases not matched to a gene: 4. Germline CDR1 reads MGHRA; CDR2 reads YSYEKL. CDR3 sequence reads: CASSQAGTSLYEQYF. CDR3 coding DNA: TGCGCCAGCAGCCAAGCTGGGACTAGCCTCTACGAGCAGTACTTC.

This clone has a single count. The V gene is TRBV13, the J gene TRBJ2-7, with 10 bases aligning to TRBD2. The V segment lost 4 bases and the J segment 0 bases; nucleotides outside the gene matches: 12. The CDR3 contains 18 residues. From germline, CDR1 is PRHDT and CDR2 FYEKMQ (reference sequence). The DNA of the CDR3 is TGTGCCAGCAGCTCGTCAACCGGAGCGGGGGGGAGCTCCTACGAGCAGTACTTC. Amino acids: CASSSSTGAGGSSYEQYF.

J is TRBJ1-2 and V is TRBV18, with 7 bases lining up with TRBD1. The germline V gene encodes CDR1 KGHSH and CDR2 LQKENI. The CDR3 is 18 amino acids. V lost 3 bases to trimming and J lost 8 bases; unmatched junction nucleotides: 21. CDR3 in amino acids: CASSPVGQYLAEFRGYTF. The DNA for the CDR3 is TGTGCCAGCTCACCGGTGGGACAGTACCTCGCCGAGTTTAGAGGCTACACCTTC.

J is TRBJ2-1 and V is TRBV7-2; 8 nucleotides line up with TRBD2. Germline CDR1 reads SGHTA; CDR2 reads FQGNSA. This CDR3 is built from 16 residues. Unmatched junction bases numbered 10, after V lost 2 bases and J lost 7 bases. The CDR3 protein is CASSLWAGGGWNEQFF. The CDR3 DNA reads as TGTGCCAGCAGCTTATGGGCGGGGGGAGGATGGAATGAGCAGTTCTTC. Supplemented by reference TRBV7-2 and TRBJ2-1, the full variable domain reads GAGVSQSPSNKVTEKGKDVELRCDPISGHTALYWYRQSLGQGLEFLIYFQGNSAPDKSGLPSDRFSAERTGGSVSTLTIQRTQQEDSAVYLCASSLWAGGGWNEQFFGPGTRLTVL.

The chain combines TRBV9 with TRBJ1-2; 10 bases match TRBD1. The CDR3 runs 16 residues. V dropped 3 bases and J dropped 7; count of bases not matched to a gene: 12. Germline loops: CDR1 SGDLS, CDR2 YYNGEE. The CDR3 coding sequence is TGTGCCAGCAGCGGACGTCCCGGGACAGGGGTGGGTGGCTACACCTTC. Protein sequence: CASSGRPGTGVGGYTF.

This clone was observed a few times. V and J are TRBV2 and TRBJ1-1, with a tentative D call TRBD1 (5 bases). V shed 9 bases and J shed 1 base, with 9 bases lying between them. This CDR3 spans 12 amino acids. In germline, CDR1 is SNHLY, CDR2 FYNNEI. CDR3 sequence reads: CARDRENTEAFF. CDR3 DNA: TGTGCCAGAGACAGAGAGAACACTGAAGCTTTCTTT. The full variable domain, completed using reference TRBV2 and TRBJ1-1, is EPEVTQTPSHQVTQMGQEVILRCVPISNHLYFYWYRQILGQKVEFLVSFYNNEISEKSEIFDDQFSVERPDGSNFTLKIRSTKLEDSAMYFCARDRENTEAFFGQGTRLTVV.

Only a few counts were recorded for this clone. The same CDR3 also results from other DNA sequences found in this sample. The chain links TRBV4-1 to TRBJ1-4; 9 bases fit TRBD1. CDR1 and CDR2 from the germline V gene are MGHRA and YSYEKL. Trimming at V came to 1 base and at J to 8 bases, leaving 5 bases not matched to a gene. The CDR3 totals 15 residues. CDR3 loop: CASSQGGQGGEKLFF. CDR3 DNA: TGCGCCAGCAGCCAAGGGGGACAGGGTGGCGAAAAACTGTTTTTT.

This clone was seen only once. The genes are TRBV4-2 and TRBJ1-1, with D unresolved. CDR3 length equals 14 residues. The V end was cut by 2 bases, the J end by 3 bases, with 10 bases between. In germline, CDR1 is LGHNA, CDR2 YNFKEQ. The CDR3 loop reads CASSQNPRDTEAFF. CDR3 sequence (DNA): TGTGCCAGCAGCCAAAACCCTCGAGACACTGAAGCTTTCTTT.

CDR3 nucleotides: TGTGCCAGTACCAGGAACCGGGACAACCCAATCTATGGCTACACCTTC. Protein product: CASTRNRDNPIYGYTF. The J gene is TRBJ1-2, the V gene TRBV19; tentative D call: TRBD1 (6 bases). Germline CDR1 reads LNHDA; CDR2 reads SQIVND (reference sequence). Trimming removed 7 bases from V and 4 bases from J, with 22 bases in between. This CDR3 region has 16 residues. Filled out from reference TRBV19 and TRBJ1-2, the complete variable domain reads DGGITQSPKYLFRKEGQNVTLSCEQNLNHDAMYWYRQDPGQGLRLIYYSQIVNDFQKGDIAEGYSVSREKKESFPLTVTSAQKNPTAFYLCASTRNRDNPIYGYTFGSGTRLTVV.

The CDR3 loop reads CASSQDSAQRRREQYF. The CDR3 coding sequence is TGCGCCAGCAGCCAAGACAGTGCGCAGAGGAGGAGGGAGCAGTACTTC. The rearrangement uses TRBV4-1 and TRBJ2-7, with D perhaps matching TRBD2 (5 bases). This CDR3 has 16 amino acids. Germline assignment: CDR1 MGHRA and CDR2 YSYEKL. Trimming cost V 0 bases and J 7 bases, with 19 bases left between them.

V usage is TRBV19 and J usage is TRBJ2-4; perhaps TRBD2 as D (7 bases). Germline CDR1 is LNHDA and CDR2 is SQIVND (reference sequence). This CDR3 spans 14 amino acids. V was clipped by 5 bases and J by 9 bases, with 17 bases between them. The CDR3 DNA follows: TGTGCCAGTAGTCCCACAGGGAGGGCTGGCATTCAGTACTTC. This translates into CASSPTGRAGIQYF.

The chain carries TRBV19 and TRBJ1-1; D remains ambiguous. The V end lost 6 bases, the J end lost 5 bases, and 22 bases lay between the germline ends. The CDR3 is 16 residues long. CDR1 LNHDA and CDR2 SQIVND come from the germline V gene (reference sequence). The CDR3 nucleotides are TGTGCCAGTAGACAATCGGTTGGAGTCTTGTTAACTGAAGCTTTCTTT. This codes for CASRQSVGVLLTEAFF.

Here the CDR3 reads CAVGAGARSGGYTF. The CDR3 nucleotides are TGTGCCGTCGGCGCGGGCGCGCGTTCTGGTGGCTACACCTTC. V and J are TRBV7-9 and TRBJ1-2; D uncertain. CDR3 length equals 14 residues. With 11 bases removed from V and 7 bases from J, the gap between germline ends came to 23 bases. CDR1 and CDR2 (germline): SEHNR, FQNEAQ (reference sequence).

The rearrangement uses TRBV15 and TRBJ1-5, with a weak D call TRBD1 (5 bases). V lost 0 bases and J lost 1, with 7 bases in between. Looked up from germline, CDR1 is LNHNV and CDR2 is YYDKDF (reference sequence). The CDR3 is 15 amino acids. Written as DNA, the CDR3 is TGTGCCACCAGCAGAGAGGGGGGAAGCAATCAGCCCCAGCATTTT. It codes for CATSREGGSNQPQHF. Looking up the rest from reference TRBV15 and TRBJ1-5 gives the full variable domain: DAMVIQNPRYQVTQFGKPVTLSCSQTLNHNVMYWYQQKSSQAPKLLFHYYDKDFNNEADTPDNFQSRRPNTSFCFLDIRSPGLGDTAMYLCATSREGGSNQPQHFGDGTRLSIL.

The CDR3 is CATSDTVLGGTGELFF. The CDR3 DNA reads as TGTGCCACCAGTGATACGGTGCTAGGGGGCACCGGGGAGCTGTTTTTT. The gene calls are TRBV24-1 and TRBJ2-2; D possibly corresponds to TRBD1 (6 bases). V was clipped by 3 bases and J by 4 bases, with 14 bases between them. The CDR3 is made up of 16 amino acids. The germline gives CDR1 KGHDR, CDR2 SFDVKD.

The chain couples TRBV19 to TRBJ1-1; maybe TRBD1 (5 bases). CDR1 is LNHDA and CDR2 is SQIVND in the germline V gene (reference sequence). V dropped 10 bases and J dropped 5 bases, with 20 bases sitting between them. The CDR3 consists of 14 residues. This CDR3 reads CATKPREGLTEAFF. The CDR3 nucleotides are TGTGCCACCAAACCCCGGGAGGGACTAACTGAAGCTTTCTTT.

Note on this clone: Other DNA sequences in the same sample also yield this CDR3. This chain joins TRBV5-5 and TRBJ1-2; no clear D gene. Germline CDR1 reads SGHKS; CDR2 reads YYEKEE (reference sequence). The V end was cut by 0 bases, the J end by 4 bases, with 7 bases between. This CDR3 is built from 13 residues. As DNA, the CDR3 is TGTGCCAGCAGCTTGGGCCAGATCTATGGCTACACCTTC. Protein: CASSLGQIYGYTF.